Listed here is a single T cell receptor beta chain. Its specific antigen is unknown. No base-level quality is on record; no much larger clone is a single base apart. These data are taken from a study of T cell responses to AZD1222 COVID-19 vaccine (dated by TCRdb to the early 2020s). Regarding the research as a whole: AZD1222 recipients whose second dose came at about 4 weeks and those whose second dose came at about 12 weeks were combined into one group, since spike-specific TCR depth and breadth did not differ between the two schedules. TCR sequencing was performed for more than 230 trial participants, of whom 200 to 210 were given two doses of AZD1222 and 26 were given two doses of MenACWY control vaccine. Trial participants were enrolled by age into 18-55, 56-69 and 70-plus year subgroups, with roughly 160, 29 and 62 TCR-sequenced participants respectively. General study outcomes and caveats: Participants were mostly white British, with more females than males. The authors suggested clonal diversity may have been underestimated. The vaccine-associated CD4 TCRs covered the entire spike protein, and the dominant responses fell in regions 160-218 and 743-854. The 56-69-year group was small, and its depth increase did not reach significance, likely because of low power. Conclusions about previously exposed vaccinees are limited because only a handful of AZD1222 recipients were SARS-CoV-2 seropositive at baseline. After two AZD1222 doses, spike-specific TCR breadth and depth were significantly higher than at day 0 and than in MenACWY recipients. Reportedly, almost half of the unique spike-specific TCRs recognized epitopes lying outside the regions that are mutated in the B.1.351 and B.1.1.7 variants. Because no samples from the day 14 peak response were available, repertoires could be characterized only after the peak T cell response.

Between the V and J ends, shortened by 6 bases and 1 base respectively, the junction contains 9 bases. The CDR3 contains 13 residues, cysteine and phenylalanine counted. The retained sequence is limited to the CDR3, 39 bases, with the frame set at the first base. CDR1 and CDR2, looked up from the germline V gene, are KGHSH and LQKENI. This sample's time point label indicates: baseline before first vaccination. Samples from vaccinated people were obtained from the UK trials COV001 and COV002, which included a single-blind randomized controlled phase 2/3 trial of AZD1222 (ChAdOx1 nCoV-19) in healthy adults. For TCRbeta chain sequencing, PBMC samples were collected from trial participants at day 0 and at day 28 after the second dose. The CDR3 regions of human TCRbeta chains were subjected to immunosequencing. The original methods were these. TCRs in the repertoires were compared against a reference library of SARS-CoV-2-specific TCRs that had been generated with the MIRA antigen-specificity platform. Breadth was defined as the fraction of unique TCRs that were SARS-CoV-2-associated, and depth was defined as the fraction of total T cells that were SARS-CoV-2-associated. Using the MIRA data, every spike-specific TCR was mapped to the spike region that the TCR reacted to and assigned to either a CD4 or a CD8 class. Log10-transformed breadth and depth values were compared by one-way ANOVA with Sidak's multiple comparisons tests. TCRdb holds this immuneACCESS table with in-frame rearrangements only. Some clones are missing; in checked studies, unresolved V genes explain under half, and the rest has no known cause. The V and J calls and clone size are taken from that table; D and trimming were inferred from the DNA. The sample table holds 75,000 to 100,000 clones, of which more than 90% were seen once. Clones ranked in the top ten supply roughly 13% of the sample.

The sequence is built from TRBV18 and TRBJ1-1, with no reliable assignment of the D segment. This clonotype was sampled from an adult in good health. Source: peripheral blood, taken on day 0 of AZD1222 vaccination. This receptor has the CDR3 CASSPTPNTEAFF. The DNA sequence is TGTGCCAGCTCGCCCACACCGAACACTGAAGCTTTCTTT.